One sample yielded the 26 T cell receptor beta chains listed below, sequenced in a study of spatial heterogeneity in lung cancer. MiXCR, run by TCRdb on the 5' RACE reads, gives a single entry per CDR3 protein. The data show almost 75,000 distinct CDR3 sequences, more than 10% seen once. The time point here: sample taken at primary tumor resection. The sequenced material consisted of unsorted whole RNA from tumor, nontumor lung or frozen PBMC. Source: PBMCs, taken at surgery. The receptor set was obtained from a male donor with early-stage non-small cell lung cancer.

The chain joins TRBV6-4 to TRBJ2-1, with a weak D call TRBD2 (6 bases). V shed 2 bases and J shed 8 bases, with 19 bases lying between them. Germline V lookup: CDR1 MRHNA, CDR2 SNTAGT. The CDR3 extends over 16 amino acids. CDR3 in DNA: TGTGCCAGCAGTGACGGGGGGAGTAACGCGCGGGATGAGCAGTTCTTC. Translation: CASSDGGSNARDEQFF.

The chain carries TRBV7-8 and TRBJ1-3; no reliable D call. The CDR3 consists of 16 residues. Germline CDR1 and CDR2: SGHVS and FQNEAQ. Trimming removed 2 bases from V and 0 bases from J, with 11 bases in between. CDR3 DNA: TGTGCCAGCAGCTTATATCGACCGGACTCTGGAAACACCATATATTTT. Its protein is CASSLYRPDSGNTIYF. Full variable domain (missing parts from reference TRBV7-8 and TRBJ1-3): GAGVSQSPRYKVAKRGQDVALRCDPISGHVSLFWYQQALGQGPEFLTYFQNEAQLDKSGLPSDRFFAERPEGSVSTLKIQRTQQEDSAVYLCASSLYRPDSGNTIYFGEGSWLTVV.

In its sample, this clonotype was seen a few times. The CDR3 spells CAISESRGGNQPQHF. The CDR3 coding sequence is TGTGCCATCAGTGAGTCGCGTGGGGGCAATCAGCCCCAGCATTTT. V usage is TRBV10-3 and J usage is TRBJ1-5; no clear D gene. The germline CDR1 and CDR2 sequences are ENHRY and SYGVKD. V was cut by 0 bases and J by 2 bases, with 8 bases left in between. This CDR3 spans 15 amino acids.

The chain links TRBV7-3 to TRBJ1-5; TRBD1 agrees at 9 bases. There are 13 residues in the CDR3. CDR1 is SGHTA, CDR2 FQGTGA, per germline. The V gene end was trimmed by 4 bases and the J gene end by 9 bases; junction bases not matched to a gene: 4. CDR3 sequence reads: CASSWTGVRPQHF. DNA for the CDR3: TGTGCCAGCAGCTGGACAGGGGTGCGGCCCCAGCATTTT. Looking up the rest from reference TRBV7-3 and TRBJ1-5 gives the full variable domain: GAGVSQTPSNKVTEKGKYVELRCDPISGHTALYWYRQSLGQGPEFLIYFQGTGAADDSGLPNDRFFAVRPEGSVSTLKIQRTERGDSAVYLCASSWTGVRPQHFGDGTRLSIL.

This clonotype was seen a handful of times. The J gene is TRBJ2-5, the V gene TRBV5-1; D is perhaps TRBD1 or TRBD2 (7 bases each). The V end lost 7 bases, the J end lost 0 bases, and 22 bases lay between the germline ends. There are 17 residues in the CDR3. Germline-derived CDR1 and CDR2 are SGHRS and YFSETQ. The CDR3 DNA is TGCGCCAGCGCTAAGGGGGCGGGAGTAAGTAACCAAGAGACCCAGTACTTC. It encodes CASAKGAGVSNQETQYF.

The chain employs TRBV6-1 and TRBJ2-4, with a possible D match to TRBD2 (5 bases). From germline, CDR1 is MNHNS and CDR2 SASEGT. The CDR3 totals 15 residues. V gave up 4 bases and J gave up 1 base, with 11 bases separating them. CDR3 nucleotides: TGTGCCAGCAGTGCGCCGACTATTGCCAAAAACATTCAGTACTTC. It specifies CASSAPTIAKNIQYF.

This chain connects TRBV12-3 or TRBV12-4 to TRBJ2-7; 8 positions match TRBD2. The trim removed 5 bases at V and 0 bases at J, leaving 6 bases unmatched. This CDR3 has 15 amino acids. The CDR3 reads CASSRSGSGSYEQYF. The CDR3 bases are TGTGCCAGCAGTAGGAGCGGGAGTGGCTCCTACGAGCAGTACTTC.

This clonotype has ten or more counts. V usage is TRBV7-6 and J usage is TRBJ2-7; 11 bases fit TRBD2. Per germline, CDR1 SGHVS and CDR2 FNYEAQ. This CDR3 has 14 amino acids. The ends lost 4 bases at V and 9 bases at J; junction bases unmatched: 8. The CDR3 region has the DNA TGTGCCAGCAGCTCCTCCGGGACTAGCGGTTTGCAGTACTTC. As protein: CASSSSGTSGLQYF.

This clonotype has only a few counts. This chain uses TRBV18 with TRBJ2-3; D call uncertain. Germline values: CDR1 KGHSH, CDR2 LQKENI. The CDR3 spans 13 residues. Trimming shortened V by 5 bases and J by 2 bases, and 8 bases separated the two germline ends. The CDR3 DNA follows: TGTGCCAGCTCAACTCTCTCCACAGATACGCAGTATTTT. Its translation is CASSTLSTDTQYF.

This chain uses TRBV7-2 with TRBJ2-7; D is perhaps TRBD2 (5 bases). V lost 2 bases to trimming and J lost 0 bases, with 8 bases between them. This CDR3 has 14 residues. Germline V gene lookup returns CDR1 SGHTA and CDR2 FQGNSA. The CDR3, as DNA: TGTGCCAGCAGCTTAAACGGGGACTCCTACGAGCAGTACTTC. Translating it yields CASSLNGDSYEQYF.

The V gene is TRBV7-9, the J gene TRBJ2-2; D is unclear. This CDR3 is 14 amino acids long. CDR1 and CDR2 (germline): SEHNR, FQNEAQ (reference sequence). Trimming took off 5 bases at V and 3 bases at J, with 10 bases between the two ends. In DNA, the CDR3 is TGTGCCAGCAGCAAGGACCCCCACACCGGGGAGCTGTTTTTT. Protein sequence: CASSKDPHTGELFF.

The chain links TRBV10-3 to TRBJ1-2; TRBD1 aligns across 9 bases. The ends lost 10 bases at V and 8 bases at J; junction bases unmatched: 11. Germline V gives CDR1 ENHRY, CDR2 SYGVKD. The CDR3 runs 13 residues. CDR3 sequence reads: CATEPGQGKGYTF. For the CDR3, the DNA is TGTGCCACCGAGCCCGGACAGGGGAAGGGCTACACCTTC.

This clonotype was seen more than once but under ten times. This chain uses TRBV3-1 with TRBJ2-7; possible D gene TRBD1, 6 bases. V was cut by 0 bases and J by 0 bases, with 12 bases left in between. Looked up from germline, CDR1 is LGHDT and CDR2 is YNNKEL (reference sequence). This CDR3 is 16 amino acids long. The CDR3 reads CASSQDAGTHSYEQYF. CDR3 coding DNA: TGTGCCAGCAGCCAAGATGCAGGGACACACTCCTACGAGCAGTACTTC.

This clonotype occurred a few times. The chain employs TRBV7-2 and TRBJ2-1; D is unresolved. CDR3 length: 15 residues. Trimming took 4 bases from V and 7 from J, leaving 17 bases between them. Germline CDR1 SGHTA, CDR2 FQGNSA. The CDR3 nucleotides read TGTGCCAGCAGCTCATCCCAGACCTGGGGAAATGAGCAGTTCTTC. As protein: CASSSSQTWGNEQFF.

This clonotype has a handful of counts. The chain is built from TRBV20-1 and TRBJ1-1; D may be TRBD1 (5 bases). CDR3 length: 13 residues. Germline CDR1 reads DFQATT; CDR2 reads SNEGSKA (reference sequence). V was pared by 0 bases and J by 12 bases, with 17 bases between. The CDR3 nucleotides read TGCAGTGCTAGAGACCCCGTCCGGGGGGGATCTTTCTTT. It translates to CSARDPVRGGSFF.

In DNA, the CDR3 is TGTGCCAGGTTACCGGGGAATTCACCCCTCCACTTT. Translated, it gives CARLPGNSPLHF. The rearrangement uses TRBV6-5 and TRBJ1-6; D is unclear. Trimming pared 9 bases from V and 7 bases from J, leaving 10 bases between. This CDR3 contains 12 residues. The germline CDR1 and CDR2 sequences are MNHEY and SVGAGI.

V usage is TRBV28 and J usage is TRBJ2-3; no clear D. From germline, CDR1 is MDHEN and CDR2 SYDVKM. V was clipped by 5 bases and J by 4 bases, with 19 bases between them. The CDR3 is 16 amino acids. The CDR3 DNA is TGTGCCAGCAGTCCCGTGGGCAGACTCGAGGCAGATACGCAGTATTTT. Translated: CASSPVGRLEADTQYF.

This clonotype came up many times. V and J are TRBV5-1 and TRBJ1-4; TRBD1 agrees at 7 bases. The length of the CDR3 is 14 residues. After removal of 4 bases from V and 5 bases from J, the junction contained 5 bases not matched to a gene. The germline V gene has CDR1 SGHRS and CDR2 YFSETQ. In nucleotides, the CDR3 is TGCGCCAGCAGCGTGACAGGGCTAAATGAAAAACTGTTTTTT. Residues: CASSVTGLNEKLFF.

The chain joins TRBV11-3 to TRBJ1-1; unclear D gene. Germline CDR1 is SGHNT and CDR2 is YENEEA. Trimming left V 5 bases short and J 4 bases short, with 11 bases between. This CDR3 spans 13 amino acids. CDR3 nucleotide sequence: TGTGCCAGCAGCATCACAGAGACCACTGAAGCTTTCTTT. Protein: CASSITETTEAFF. Full variable domain (remainder filled in from reference TRBV11-3 and TRBJ1-1): EAGVVQSPRYKIIEKKQPVAFWCNPISGHNTLYWYLQNLGQGPELLIRYENEEAVDDSQLPKDRFSAERLKGVDSTLKIQPAELGDSAVYLCASSITETTEAFFGQGTRLTVV.

This clonotype was detected a few times. CDR3 in DNA: TGTGCCAGCAGCCAAGATCGCGATAGCGGGAGCACAGATACGCAGTATTTT. Translated: CASSQDRDSGSTDTQYF. The genes are TRBV4-2 and TRBJ2-3, with 7 positions matching TRBD2. The CDR3 sequence is 17 residues long. V shed 0 bases, J shed 0 bases, and the junction held 6 bases outside the gene matches. The germline V gene encodes CDR1 LGHNA and CDR2 YNFKEQ.

The chain combines TRBV5-1 with TRBJ1-1; the match to TRBD1 covers 7 bases. The CDR3 consists of 14 residues. Trimming took 6 bases from V and 4 from J; bases not matched to a gene: 9. CDR1 and CDR2 (germline): SGHRS, YFSETQ. The CDR3 spells CASTNRGESTEAFF. The CDR3 bases are TGCGCCAGCACAAACAGGGGCGAGAGCACTGAAGCTTTCTTT.

The rearrangement links TRBV19 to TRBJ1-2; TRBD1 matches 7 bases. The CDR3 totals 13 residues. J gave up 3 bases and V 11 bases, and 9 bases lay outside the gene matches. Germline V CDR1 and CDR2: LNHDA, SQIVND (reference sequence). The CDR3 sequence is CASNVGTDYGYTF. The CDR3, as DNA: TGTGCCTCCAATGTGGGGACAGACTATGGCTACACCTTC.

This clonotype was found many times. The chain joins TRBV5-1 to TRBJ2-5, with 12 bases aligning to TRBD2. Unmatched junction bases numbered 6, after V lost 4 bases and J lost 5 bases. The CDR3 covers 15 residues. Germline loops: CDR1 SGHRS, CDR2 YFSETQ. CDR3 region: CASSITGTSGETQYF. The CDR3 nucleotides are TGCGCCAGCAGCATTACCGGGACTAGCGGGGAGACCCAGTACTTC.

This clonotype showed up many times. The rearrangement links TRBV5-5 to TRBJ2-2, with D uncertain. This CDR3 comprises 13 residues. Germline V gene sequence: CDR1 SGHKS, CDR2 YYEKEE (reference sequence). V was trimmed by 4 bases and J by 8 bases, leaving 12 bases between them. The CDR3 DNA is TGTGCCAGCAGCCCCCTCGCCACGGGGGAGCTGTTTTTT. Its protein is CASSPLATGELFF.

This clonotype was recorded at least ten times. The chain couples TRBV3-1 to TRBJ2-3; 14 bases fit TRBD2. V gave up 0 bases and J gave up 2 bases; unmatched junction bases: 4. This CDR3 has 18 residues. Germline-derived CDR1 and CDR2 are LGHDT and YNNKEL (reference sequence). The CDR3 loop is CASSQEGLAGVPTDTQYF. CDR3 bases: TGTGCCAGCAGCCAAGAGGGACTAGCGGGAGTTCCCACAGATACGCAGTATTTT.

This clonotype was detected ten times or more. This chain connects TRBV6-5 to TRBJ2-7; D gene uncertain. Germline values: CDR1 MNHEY, CDR2 SVGAGI. V was trimmed by 6 bases and J by 5 bases, leaving 11 bases between them. The CDR3 is made up of 12 amino acids. The CDR3 sequence is CASSHEGNEQYF. The CDR3 bases are TGTGCCAGCAGCCATGAAGGGAACGAGCAGTACTTC.